This T cell receptor (beta chain) is drawn from a study of blood T cell repertoires in COVID-19. Study in general: Samples representing acute and convalescent COVID-19 were sourced from the United States, Italy and Spain. PBMCs, B-cell-depleted T cells, or T cells were the source of the cDNA or gDNA that made up the material.

Germline V gene sequence: CDR1 SGHAT, CDR2 FQNNGV. The CDR3 runs to 13 residues. Trimming stripped 10 bases from V and 6 bases from J, with 15 bases between. Authors' processing steps: Nucleated cell number was recorded as an estimate derived from reference gene primer amplification. Repertoires were generated with immunoSEQ multiplex PCR, while TCRdb's copy carries only in-frame clones and drops some. The V and J calls and clone size come from that table; D and trimming were worked out from the DNA. Of about 180,000 clones in the sample, more than 80% were seen once. The sequencing sample was made of peripheral blood. The receptor was isolated from a human donor in a cohort sampled during active COVID-19. V is TRBV11-2 and J is TRBJ1-4; the D is unclear. For the CDR3, the DNA is TGTGCCACCGCGGAGGGCCCGGATGAAAAACTGTTTTTT. Translated, it gives CATAEGPDEKLFF.